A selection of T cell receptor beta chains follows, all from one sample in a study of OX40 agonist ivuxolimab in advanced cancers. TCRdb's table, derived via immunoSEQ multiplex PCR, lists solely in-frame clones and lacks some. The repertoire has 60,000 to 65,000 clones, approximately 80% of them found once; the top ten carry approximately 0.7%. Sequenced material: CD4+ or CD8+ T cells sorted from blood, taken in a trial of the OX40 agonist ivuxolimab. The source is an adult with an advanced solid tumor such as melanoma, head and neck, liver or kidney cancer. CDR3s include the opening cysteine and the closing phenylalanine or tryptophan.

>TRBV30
CAWSRGGVGVRQPQHF
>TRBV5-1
CASSLSAGEAETQYF
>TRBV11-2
CASSHYRGPNYGYTF
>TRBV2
CASNRIDTEAFF
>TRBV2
CASSVLGDITF
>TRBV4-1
CASSQGSSGWDTEAFF
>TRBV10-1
CASSPTGGGEQYF
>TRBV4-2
CASSQLAGLARAYSYNEQFF
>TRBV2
CASSDLAVHNEQFF
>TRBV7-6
CASSQRSF
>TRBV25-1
CASSSPQGVSSGNTIYF
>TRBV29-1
CSVEISLTDTQYF
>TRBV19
CASSTRIGTGEETQYF
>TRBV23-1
CASSGGSGAMGRTF
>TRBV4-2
CASSQRDQRTYEQYF
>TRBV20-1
CSAPDQETQYF
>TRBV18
CASSPGRSNQPQHF
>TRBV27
CASSSLPPGQREQFF
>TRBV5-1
CASSLERAYGYTF
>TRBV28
CATLGSQNTGELFF
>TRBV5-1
CASSPSEWSTYGYTF
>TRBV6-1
CASSRDRAQETQYF
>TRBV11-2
CASSLPGGTEAFF
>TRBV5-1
CASSFAGVGEKLFF
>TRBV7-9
CASSYRDIQYF
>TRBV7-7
CASSSDRGQETQYF
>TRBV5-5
CASSDPGVLNLQFF
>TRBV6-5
CASSYLDRAYNEQFF
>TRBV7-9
CASSLGVYSGRANNEQFF
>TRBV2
CASRARPPWQSRETQYF
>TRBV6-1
CASSETGGGQPQHF
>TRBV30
CAWRPGGTDTQYF
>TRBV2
CASLPRGIFDEQFF
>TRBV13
CASSSFTGELFF
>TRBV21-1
CASSTRHTQETQYF
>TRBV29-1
CSALRTGLRGNEQFF
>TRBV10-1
CASSAGPILGGELFF
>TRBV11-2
CASSLGLLLGEQYF
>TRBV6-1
CASGTGGGMNTEAFF
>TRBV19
CASSPTGPGMNTEAFF
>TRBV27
CASSSRTSSGVRDTQYF
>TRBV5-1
CASSAGLAGNNEQFF
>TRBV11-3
CASSLDGGAGNEQFF
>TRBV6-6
CASSVQGAESYEQYF
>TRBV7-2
CASSFLGGMIQETQYF